The clone carrying this TCR beta chain was detected a few times. Profiling relied on immunoSEQ multiplex PCR, and the TCRdb table lists in-frame clones only, not all of them. The data hold about 53,000 clones, with about 83% observed a single time. Deletions cut 0 bases from V and 6 bases from J, with 6 bases between. CDR1 and CDR2 (germline): SGHRS, YFSETQ. This CDR3 spans 12 amino acids. The sample originates from a study of blood T cell repertoires in COVID-19. What was sequenced was peripheral blood. The chain employs TRBV5-1 and TRBJ1-1; no definite D call. The clonotype was recovered from a man aged 45-60 years with acute or convalescent COVID-19. As DNA, the CDR3 is TGCGCCAGCAGCTTGGGAGGGCCTGAAGCTTTCTTT. Its protein product is CASSLGGPEAFF.